Below are 2 T cell receptor beta chains sequenced from a single sample in a study of T cells after yellow fever vaccination. TCRdb re-called the 5' RACE reads through MiXCR, storing one row per CDR3 protein. The profile covers 300,000 to 400,000 distinct CDR3 sequences, with 8.5% to 10% appearing a single time and approximately 18% taken by the ten largest. The sequencing here drew on PBMCs, taken on the day of the first yellow fever vaccination. The receptors here all came from a man between 18 and 29 years old who received the YFV17D yellow fever vaccine.

The chain carries TRBV5-1 and TRBJ2-3; perhaps D is TRBD1 or TRBD2 (6 bases each). Trimming took 0 bases from V and 2 from J, leaving 19 bases between them. Germline V gene sequence: CDR1 SGHRS, CDR2 YFSETQ. CDR3 length: 18 amino acids. The CDR3 region is CASSLVAGGRGHTDTQYF. CDR3 DNA sequence: TGCGCCAGCAGCTTGGTGGCGGGCGGGCGGGGACACACAGATACGCAGTATTTT. The full variable domain, its missing parts supplied by reference TRBV5-1 and TRBJ2-3, is KAGVTQTPRYLIKTRGQQVTLSCSPISGHRSVSWYQQTPGQGLQFLFEYFSETQRNKGNFPGRFSGRQFSNSRSEMNVSTLELGDSALYLCASSLVAGGRGHTDTQYFGPGTRLTVL.

In its sample, this clonotype was seen a few times. V and J are TRBV9 and TRBJ2-3; no clear D gene. CDR1 SGDLS and CDR2 YYNGEE come from the germline V gene. This CDR3 region has 14 residues. V was cut by 3 bases and J by 2 bases, with 10 bases left in between. The CDR3 here is CASSEWGTTDTQYF. The CDR3 DNA sequence: TGTGCCAGCAGCGAGTGGGGAACCACAGATACGCAGTATTTT.